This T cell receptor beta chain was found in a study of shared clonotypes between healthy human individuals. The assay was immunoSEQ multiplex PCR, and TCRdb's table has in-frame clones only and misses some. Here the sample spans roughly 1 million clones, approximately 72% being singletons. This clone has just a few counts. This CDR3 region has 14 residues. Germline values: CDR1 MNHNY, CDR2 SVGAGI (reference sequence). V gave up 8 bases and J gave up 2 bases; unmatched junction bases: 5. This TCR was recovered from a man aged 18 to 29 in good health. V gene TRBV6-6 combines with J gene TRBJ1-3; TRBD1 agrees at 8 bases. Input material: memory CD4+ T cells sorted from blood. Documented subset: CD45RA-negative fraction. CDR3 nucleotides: TGTGCCAGCGTCGACAGGGGTGCTGGAAACACCATATATTTT. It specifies CASVDRGAGNTIYF.